This TCR beta chain comes out of a study of OX40 agonist ivuxolimab in advanced cancers. Study-wide background: Patients treated during dose escalation were battling hepatocellular carcinoma, melanoma, renal cell or head and neck cancer.

The CDR3 length is 14 residues. Trimming took 11 bases from V and 1 from J, leaving 17 bases between them. Germline V gives CDR1 SNHLY, CDR2 FYNNEI. Profiled with immunoSEQ multiplex PCR; TCRdb holds only in-frame clones, not every one. This table has 45,000 to 55,000 clones, around 85% appearing once. Sampled blood was obtained at baseline, cycle 4 day 1, and cycle 7 day 1. This TCR was recovered from an adult with an advanced solid tumor such as melanoma, head and neck, liver or kidney cancer. This chain links TRBV2 with TRBJ2-5; D not resolved. Sequencing was performed on CD4+ or CD8+ T cells sorted from blood, taken in a trial of the OX40 agonist ivuxolimab. The CDR3 protein is CASTLRLVQETQYF. The CDR3 DNA reads TGTGCCTCCACGCTGAGACTCGTCCAAGAGACCCAGTACTTC.